Listed below are T cell receptor beta chains from one sample, sequenced in a study of early T cells in non-severe SARS-CoV-2 infection. TCRdb redid the calling of the 5' RACE reads with MiXCR, one entry per CDR3 protein. Of 50,000 or so distinct CDR3 sequences in the sample, roughly 13% were seen once. The sequenced material came from whole blood. Receptors were obtained from an adult who was a healthcare worker with PCR-confirmed SARS-CoV-2 infection or an uninfected control (not recorded which). Each CDR3 is given with its conserved first and last residue. The order of the fields is CDR3 DNA, CDR3 protein, J gene, clone size, D gene, V gene. A D gene is named only where the DNA matches it firmly. Rows give clone size only sometimes, using once, few, many, or a class for an expanded clone.

CDR3 DNA: TGCAGCGTTGCGGTCGGGAGGCATGGCTACACCTTC
CDR3 protein: CSVAVGRHGYTF
J gene: TRBJ1-2
clone size: -
D gene: -
V gene: TRBV29-1

CDR3 DNA: TGCGCCAGCAGCTTCGGGGCGAAGAATGAGCAGTTCTTC
CDR3 protein: CASSFGAKNEQFF
J gene: TRBJ2-1
clone size: -
D gene: -
V gene: TRBV5-1

CDR3 DNA: TGTGCCAGCAGCGACCCTTTACGACAGATCCAAGAGACCCAGTACTTC
CDR3 protein: CASSDPLRQIQETQYF
J gene: TRBJ2-5
clone size: -
D gene: -
V gene: TRBV6-1

CDR3 DNA: TGTGCCAGCAGCCAAGATTCGGGGGGGCGTGGCCTCTCCTACGAGCAGTACTTC
CDR3 protein: CASSQDSGGRGLSYEQYF
J gene: TRBJ2-7
clone size: many
D gene: TRBD2
V gene: TRBV4-2

CDR3 DNA: TGTGCCATCAGTGAGCCCCCGGGACAAGGGGGACGGAACGAGCAGTACTTC
CDR3 protein: CAISEPPGQGGRNEQYF
J gene: TRBJ2-7
clone size: -
D gene: -
V gene: TRBV10-3

CDR3 DNA: TGCAGCGTTGAATTTGGTAGCGGGGACTACGAGCAGTACTTC
CDR3 protein: CSVEFGSGDYEQYF
J gene: TRBJ2-7
clone size: few
D gene: TRBD2
V gene: TRBV29-1

CDR3 DNA: TGTGCCAGCAGCCCAGGACAGGGGGAGAATGGCTACACCTTC
CDR3 protein: CASSPGQGENGYTF
J gene: TRBJ1-2
clone size: many
D gene: TRBD1
V gene: TRBV11-3

CDR3 DNA: TGTGCCAGCAGTCTAGTTGCCGAGACCCAGTACTTC
CDR3 protein: CASSLVAETQYF
J gene: TRBJ2-5
clone size: -
D gene: -
V gene: TRBV12-3/TRBV12-4

CDR3 DNA: TGTGCCAGCAGCTCGAGACAGGGGGCTGACACTGAAGCTTTCTTT
CDR3 protein: CASSSRQGADTEAFF
J gene: TRBJ1-1
clone size: many
D gene: TRBD1
V gene: TRBV7-2

CDR3 DNA: TGTGCCAGCACCAGCGGGGGCACAGATACGCAGTATTTT
CDR3 protein: CASTSGGTDTQYF
J gene: TRBJ2-3
clone size: -
D gene: TRBD2
V gene: TRBV28

CDR3 DNA: TGTGCCAGCAGCTTAATCTTATTACCGGGACTAGCGATTTTCGATGAGCAGTTCTTC
CDR3 protein: CASSLILLPGLAIFDEQFF
J gene: TRBJ2-1
clone size: -
D gene: TRBD2
V gene: TRBV7-3

CDR3 DNA: TGTGCCAGCAGCTTAGCGTTAGGGGGGGCTGGCAATCAGCCCCAGCATTTT
CDR3 protein: CASSLALGGAGNQPQHF
J gene: TRBJ1-5
clone size: medium-sized
D gene: -
V gene: TRBV7-2

CDR3 DNA: TGTGCCAGCAGTTCCCTGGCCCTGACCTACGAGCAGTACTTC
CDR3 protein: CASSSLALTYEQYF
J gene: TRBJ2-7
clone size: -
D gene: -
V gene: TRBV28

CDR3 DNA: TGTGCCAGTAGTATGGGGACTAGCGGTTCCTACGAGCAGTACTTC
CDR3 protein: CASSMGTSGSYEQYF
J gene: TRBJ2-7
clone size: few
D gene: TRBD2
V gene: TRBV19

CDR3 DNA: TGTGCCAGCAGCTTGGTCAGGGGCTTCAACACTGAAGCTTTCTTT
CDR3 protein: CASSLVRGFNTEAFF
J gene: TRBJ1-1
clone size: -
D gene: -
V gene: TRBV7-9